These 16 T cell receptor beta chains share one sample of origin, sequenced in a study of cytomegalovirus exposure and HLA in healthy donors. Produced via immunoSEQ multiplex PCR; TCRdb's table is partial and in-frame only. The data show over 200,000 clones, approximately 87% seen once. Material for sequencing was PBMCs. Every receptor here comes from a woman aged 18-29 years in good health and CMV-seronegative.

CDR3 DNA: TGTGCCAGCAGCTTAGGGATTGACAGGGGAAGTGAAAAACTGTTTTTT. It is translated as CASSLGIDRGSEKLFF. This chain links TRBV7-9 with TRBJ1-4; 8 positions agree with TRBD1. J gave up 7 bases and V 1 base, and 8 bases lay outside the gene matches. The germline gives CDR1 SEHNR, CDR2 FQNEAQ (reference sequence). The CDR3 length is 16 residues.

The rearrangement joins TRBV30 to TRBJ2-3; D perhaps matches TRBD1 (6 bases). Germline V gene data show CDR1 as GTSNPN and CDR2 as SVGIG (reference sequence). The CDR3 has 13 residues. CDR3 in amino acids: CAWGQGQGDTQYF. CDR3 DNA: TGTGCATGGGGGCAGGGCCAAGGAGATACGCAGTATTTT.

The chain combines TRBV6-5 with TRBJ2-7; D is unresolved. CDR1 is MNHEY, CDR2 SVGAGI, per germline. CDR3 length: 13 amino acids. V was pared by 0 bases and J by 1 base, with 4 bases between. CDR3 bases: TGTGCCAGCAGTTACTCGACTTCCTACGAGCAGTACTTC. Its translation: CASSYSTSYEQYF.

V is TRBV28 and J is TRBJ1-5; the D gene is possibly TRBD1 (6 bases). The CDR3 extends over 15 amino acids. Germline CDR1 is MDHEN and CDR2 is SYDVKM. Trimming removed 6 bases from V and 2 bases from J, with 14 bases in between. The CDR3 spells CASRPGVSGNQPQHF. The CDR3 nucleotides read TGTGCCAGCAGGCCAGGGGTCTCGGGCAATCAGCCCCAGCATTTT. Combining the CDR3 with reference TRBV28 and TRBJ1-5 gives the whole variable domain DVKVTQSSRYLVKRTGEKVFLECVQDMDHENMFWYRQDPGLGLRLIYFSYDVKMKEKGDIPEGYSVSREKKERFSLILESASTNQTSMYLCASRPGVSGNQPQHFGDGTRLSIL.

The chain employs TRBV4-1 and TRBJ1-5; the D is unclear. This CDR3 region has 13 residues. The V end lost 0 bases, the J end lost 9 bases, and 9 bases lay between the germline ends. Germline V gene lookup returns CDR1 MGHRA and CDR2 YSYEKL. Here the CDR3 DNA reads TGCGCCAGCAGCCAAGACTTCAGCAGGCCCCAGCATTTT. It encodes CASSQDFSRPQHF.

The chain combines TRBV29-1 with TRBJ2-2; D call uncertain. The length of the CDR3 is 11 residues. Germline lookup yields CDR1 SQVTM and CDR2 ANQGSEA. V was clipped by 6 bases and J by 2 bases, with 4 bases between them. The CDR3 loop is CSVLNTGELFF. The CDR3 coding sequence is TGCAGCGTCCTTAACACCGGGGAGCTGTTTTTT.

V and J are TRBV9 and TRBJ2-5, with TRBD1 as a possible D gene (5 bases). Trimming removed 4 bases from V and 5 bases from J, with 21 bases in between. The V gene's germline CDR1 is SGDLS and CDR2 YYNGEE. The length of the CDR3 is 16 residues. CDR3 loop: CASSFSPATVVETQYF. In DNA form, the CDR3 reads TGTGCCAGCAGCTTCAGCCCCGCGACAGTCGTCGAGACCCAGTACTTC.

The chain recombines TRBV7-3 with TRBJ2-1; D is unresolved. The ends were cut back, 2 bases at V and 0 bases at J, with 11 bases in the middle. The germline V gene encodes CDR1 SGHTA and CDR2 FQGTGA. The length of the CDR3 is 16 residues. This chain's CDR3 is CASSLHRPSSYNEQFF. The CDR3 DNA is TGTGCCAGCAGCTTACATCGCCCGAGCTCCTACAATGAGCAGTTCTTC.

This rearrangement joins TRBV4-1 to TRBJ1-3; the D is unclear. The V and J ends lost 10 bases and 4 bases respectively, with 11 bases between them. CDR3 length: 12 residues. Germline-derived CDR1 and CDR2 are MGHRA and YSYEKL. The CDR3 here is CATPRRGNTIYF. The CDR3, as DNA: TGCGCCACCCCCCGGCGGGGAAACACCATATATTTT.

V and J are TRBV5-1 and TRBJ2-2, with no clear D. V shed 1 base and J shed 2 bases, with 6 bases lying between them. Looked up from germline, CDR1 is SGHRS and CDR2 is YFSETQ. This CDR3 region has 14 residues. The CDR3: CASSLPGNTGELFF. CDR3 DNA sequence: TGCGCCAGCAGCTTGCCAGGAAACACCGGGGAGCTGTTTTTT.

This clone showed up just a few times. The rearrangement joins TRBV10-3 to TRBJ1-2; 8 bases align to TRBD1. The V and J ends lost 6 bases and 6 bases, in that order; junction bases with no gene match: 15. CDR3 size: 16 residues. Germline V gene data show CDR1 as ENHRY and CDR2 as SYGVKD. The CDR3 coding sequence is TGTGCCATCAGAGCTTCGGGACAGGTCATATCGGATGGCTACACCTTC. Translating it yields CAIRASGQVISDGYTF.

This sequence joins TRBV5-6 and TRBJ2-2; D uncertain. V lost 4 bases, J lost 4 bases, and 14 bases lay in between. Germline V lookup: CDR1 SGHDT, CDR2 YYEEEE. This CDR3 has 15 amino acids. This chain's CDR3 is CASSLQFGGTGELFF. The CDR3 DNA is TGTGCCAGCAGCCTCCAATTCGGCGGCACCGGGGAGCTGTTTTTT.

CDR3 sequence: CASSPWPGRGKGDTEAFF. CDR3 nucleotide sequence: TGTGCCAGCAGTCCCTGGCCGGGCCGCGGAAAGGGTGACACTGAAGCTTTCTTT. The V and J genes are TRBV25-1 and TRBJ1-1, with D unclear. The CDR3 extends over 18 amino acids. V was clipped by 5 bases and J by 3 bases, with 25 bases between them. Germline CDR1 and CDR2: MGHDK and SYGVNS.

The J gene is TRBJ2-1, the V gene TRBV27; D perhaps matches TRBD1 (6 bases). CDR1 MNHEY and CDR2 SMNVEV come from the germline V gene (reference sequence). The CDR3 has 16 amino acids. V was pared by 2 bases and J by 4 bases, with 15 bases between. The DNA of the CDR3 is TGTGCCAGCAGTTTAAGGGCCGGGACACCGTACAATGAGCAGTTCTTC. Protein product: CASSLRAGTPYNEQFF.

V and J are TRBV11-2 and TRBJ1-2; D unclear. The V gene's germline CDR1 is SGHAT and CDR2 FQNNGV. The CDR3 consists of 15 residues. Trimming shortened V by 4 bases and J by 0 bases, and 12 bases separated the two germline ends. CDR3 protein: CASSSLTRPNYGYTF. CDR3 sequence (DNA): TGTGCCAGCAGCTCCCTAACCCGCCCTAACTATGGCTACACCTTC.

The chain is built from TRBV29-1 and TRBJ2-5; tentative D call: TRBD1 (5 bases). Trimming stripped 0 bases from V and 5 bases from J, with 7 bases between. The CDR3 extends over 12 amino acids. CDR1 and CDR2 from the germline V gene are SQVTM and ANQGSEA. The CDR3 spells CSVEEGRETQYF. The CDR3 DNA is TGCAGCGTTGAAGAGGGGCGGGAGACCCAGTACTTC.